Listed below are T cell receptor beta chains from one sample, sequenced in a study of T-cell memory formation after mild COVID-19. TCRdb re-called the 5' RACE reads with MiXCR, one entry per CDR3 protein. The sample yields roughly 400,000 distinct CDR3 sequences, roughly 26% seen once. The sample consisted of PBMCs or a T cell subset sorted from them (not recorded which). The origin of the receptors is an adult woman who had mild COVID-19 (a few samples of this study predate the infection). Cell type and time point are not known. Both conserved end residues are part of each CDR3. A D gene is named only where the DNA matches it firmly. Size values are once, few and many counts, or a class for expanded clones, and some rows have none.

J | D | V | size | CDR3 | DNA
TRBJ1-5 | TRBD1 | TRBV28 | . | CASRPGGWQPQHF | TGTGCCAGCAGGCCAGGGGGCTGGCAGCCCCAGCATTTT
TRBJ2-1 | TRBD2 | TRBV12-3/TRBV12-4 | . | CASSFPRLAGGWEEQFF | TGTGCCAGCAGTTTCCCCCGACTAGCGGGGGGATGGGAGGAGCAGTTCTTC
TRBJ1-5 | . | TRBV7-2 | few | CASSPGTYNQPQHF | TGTGCCAGCAGCCCCGGGACCTACAATCAGCCCCAGCATTTT
TRBJ1-5 | TRBD1 | TRBV6-5 | . | CASSQGPLQGQHF | TGTGCCAGTTCACAGGGGCCCCTTCAGGGCCAGCATTTT
TRBJ2-1 | . | TRBV27 | few | CASSRPGSFEFF | TGTGCCAGCAGTAGACCAGGGAGCTTTGAGTTCTTC
TRBJ2-1 | . | TRBV6-5 | . | CASSYSGQYNEQFF | TGTGCAAGCAGTTATTCTGGACAATACAATGAGCAGTTCTTC
TRBJ2-7 | TRBD1 | TRBV15 | . | CATSRRTGPGEQYF | TGTGCCACCAGCAGACGGACAGGGCCGGGCGAGCAGTACTTC
TRBJ2-7 | TRBD2 | TRBV20-1 | . | CSARDRGRAAYEQYF | TGCAGTGCTAGAGATCGCGGGAGGGCGGCCTACGAGCAGTACTTC
TRBJ2-3 | . | TRBV12-3/TRBV12-4 | . | CASSSTGVSTDTQYF | TGTGCCAGCAGTTCGACAGGAGTTAGCACAGATACGCAGTATTTT
TRBJ1-5 | . | TRBV18 | . | CASSRVGGSDSNQPQHF | TGTGCCAGCTCACGAGTAGGGGGGTCGGATAGCAATCAGCCCCAGCATTTT
TRBJ2-1 | TRBD2 | TRBV5-1 | many | CASSLSGRAVFGYNEQFF | TGCGCCAGCAGCTTGTCAGGGAGGGCCGTATTTGGCTACAATGAGCAGTTCTTC
TRBJ1-2 | . | TRBV6-5 | . | CASSYGPSGGRYGYTF | TGTGCCAGCAGTTACGGCCCTTCGGGGGGTCGGTATGGCTACACCTTC
TRBJ1-5 | TRBD1 | TRBV12-3/TRBV12-4 | . | CASIRTGTGNNQPQHF | TGTGCCAGCATAAGAACCGGGACAGGGAATAATCAGCCCCAGCATTTT
TRBJ1-2 | TRBD1 | TRBV4-1 | . | CASSQLPKTGRTGYTF | TGCGCCAGCAGCCAACTTCCAAAGACAGGGCGGACCGGCTACACCTTC